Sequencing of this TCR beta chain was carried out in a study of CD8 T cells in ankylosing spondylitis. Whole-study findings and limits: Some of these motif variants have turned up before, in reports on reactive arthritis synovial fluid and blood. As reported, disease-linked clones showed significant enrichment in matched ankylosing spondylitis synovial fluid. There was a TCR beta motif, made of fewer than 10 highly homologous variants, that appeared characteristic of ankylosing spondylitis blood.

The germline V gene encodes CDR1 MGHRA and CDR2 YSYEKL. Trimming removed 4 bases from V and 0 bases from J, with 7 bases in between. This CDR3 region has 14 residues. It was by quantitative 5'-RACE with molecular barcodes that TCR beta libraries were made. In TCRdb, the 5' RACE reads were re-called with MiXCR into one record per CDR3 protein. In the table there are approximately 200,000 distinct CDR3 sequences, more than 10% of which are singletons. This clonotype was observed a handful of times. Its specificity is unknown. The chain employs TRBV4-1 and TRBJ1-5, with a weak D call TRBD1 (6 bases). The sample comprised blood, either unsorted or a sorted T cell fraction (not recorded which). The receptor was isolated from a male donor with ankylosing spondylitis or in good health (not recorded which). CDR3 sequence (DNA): TGCGCCAGCAGCCGGGACACTAGCAATCAGCCCCAGCATTTT. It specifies CASSRDTSNQPQHF.